This is a list of T cell receptor beta chains from one sample in a study of CD8 T cells in ankylosing spondylitis. TCRdb called the 5' RACE reads again in MiXCR, with one record for every CDR3 protein. The sample holds approximately 130,000 distinct CDR3 sequences, roughly 9% seen once. Material: blood, either unsorted or a sorted T cell fraction (not recorded which). These receptors all come from a male donor with ankylosing spondylitis or in good health (not recorded which). Both conserved end residues are part of each CDR3. D genes are given only for firm matches. Expanded clones are given a class, and other clones once, few, many or no size at all.

V	size	D	J	CDR3	DNA
TRBV28	many	.	TRBJ2-5	CASSLGQDFETQYF	TGTGCCAGCAGTTTAGGGCAGGACTTCGAGACCCAGTACTTC
TRBV20-1	many	TRBD2	TRBJ2-1	CSADPGLAGVPYNEQFF	TGCAGTGCTGATCCGGGACTAGCGGGAGTACCCTACAATGAGCAGTTCTTC
TRBV7-9	many	.	TRBJ2-5	CASSLARAEETQYF	TGTGCCAGCAGCTTAGCGCGCGCGGAAGAGACCCAGTACTTC
TRBV28	many	.	TRBJ2-7	CASSQGPLGEQYF	TGTGCCAGCAGCCAGGGACCCCTCGGCGAGCAGTACTTC
TRBV7-2	medium-sized	.	TRBJ2-1	CASSLVGFLYNEQFF	TGTGCCAGCAGCTTAGTAGGGTTCCTCTACAATGAGCAGTTCTTC
TRBV29-1	.	TRBD2	TRBJ2-7	CSVEGFGTRVSEQYF	TGCAGCGTTGAAGGATTTGGGACTAGAGTTAGCGAGCAGTACTTC
TRBV2	many	TRBD1	TRBJ1-6	CASSERAGTGDSPLHF	TGTGCCAGCAGTGAAAGGGCCGGGACAGGGGATTCACCCCTCCACTTT
TRBV29-1	.	TRBD2	TRBJ2-5	CSGGTSGSPQETQYF	TGCAGCGGGGGGACTAGCGGGAGCCCCCAAGAGACCCAGTACTTC
TRBV3-1	.	TRBD1	TRBJ1-1	CASSNRDRNTEAFF	TGTGCCAGCAGCAACAGGGACAGGAACACTGAAGCTTTCTTT
TRBV12-3/TRBV12-4	.	TRBD2	TRBJ2-3	CASSQGASGFTDTQYF	TGTGCCAGCAGTCAAGGGGCTAGCGGGTTCACAGATACGCAGTATTTT
TRBV7-8	many	TRBD2	TRBJ2-3	CASSFGEGSRYTDTQYF	TGTGCCAGCAGCTTCGGGGAGGGTAGCAGATACACAGATACGCAGTATTTT
TRBV5-1	.	.	TRBJ2-2	CASSLGRTGELFF	TGCGCCAGCAGCTTGGGCCGCACCGGGGAGCTGTTTTTT
TRBV7-2	few	.	TRBJ1-2	CASSLTTGPPFGYTF	TGTGCCAGCAGCTTAACGACAGGCCCCCCTTTTGGCTACACCTTC
TRBV5-1	.	.	TRBJ2-3	CASSKESGRTDTQYF	TGCGCCAGCAGCAAGGAAAGCGGTCGCACAGATACGCAGTATTTT
TRBV12-3/TRBV12-4	many	.	TRBJ2-2	CASSFSGELFF	TGTGCCAGCAGTTTTTCCGGGGAGCTGTTTTTT
TRBV20-1	many	TRBD1	TRBJ2-5	CSAWTGAQETQYF	TGCAGTGCTTGGACAGGAGCCCAAGAGACCCAGTACTTC
TRBV14	many	.	TRBJ2-2	CASSQAGELFF	TGTGCCAGCAGCCAAGCTGGGGAGCTGTTTTTT
TRBV7-3	many	.	TRBJ2-5	CASSKGGGGTQETQYF	TGTGCCAGCAGCAAGGGGGGGGGAGGGACCCAAGAGACCCAGTACTTC
TRBV29-1	few	.	TRBJ2-5	CSVARDGLTQYF	TGCAGCGTTGCTCGGGACGGTTTGACCCAGTACTTC
TRBV27	many	.	TRBJ2-1	CASSLRLYYEQFF	TGTGCCAGCAGTTTACGGCTTTATTATGAGCAGTTCTTC
TRBV7-2	few	.	TRBJ2-1	CASSLSRGTNEQFF	TGTGCCAGCAGCTTGTCACGCGGGACCAATGAGCAGTTCTTC
TRBV6-2/TRBV6-3	many	TRBD2	TRBJ2-3	CASSLQGLAGAGYMADTQYF	TGTGCCAGCAGCCTCCAGGGACTAGCGGGAGCTGGCTATATGGCAGATACGCAGTATTTT
TRBV7-3	many	.	TRBJ2-3	CASSLMHSTDTQYF	TGTGCCAGCAGCTTAATGCACAGCACAGATACGCAGTATTTT
TRBV7-2	many	.	TRBJ2-3	CASSLEWRTQYF	TGTGCCAGCAGCTTAGAGTGGCGTACGCAGTATTTT
TRBV5-1	many	.	TRBJ2-2	CASSLGPMNTGELFF	TGCGCCAGCAGCTTGGGCCCTATGAACACCGGGGAGCTGTTTTTT
TRBV7-2	.	.	TRBJ2-1	CASSLGGPGSYNEQFF	TGTGCCAGCAGCTTAGGAGGGCCGGGGTCCTACAATGAGCAGTTCTTC
TRBV29-1	many	TRBD2	TRBJ2-5	CSVLSSGRGETQYF	TGCAGCGTCCTGTCTAGCGGGAGAGGAGAGACCCAGTACTTC
TRBV24-1	.	.	TRBJ2-5	CATSAPAAKETQYF	TGTGCCACCAGTGCCCCGGCGGCTAAAGAGACCCAGTACTTC
TRBV20-1	.	TRBD1	TRBJ2-2	CSARDPGQGLTGELFF	TGCAGTGCTAGAGATCCCGGACAGGGTCTCACCGGGGAGCTGTTTTTT
TRBV12-3/TRBV12-4	many	.	TRBJ1-5	CASSLDRDWGQPQHF	TGTGCCAGCAGTTTAGATAGGGATTGGGGTCAGCCCCAGCATTTT
TRBV7-7	few	.	TRBJ2-2	CASSLAETVSGELFF	TGTGCCAGCAGCTTAGCGGAGACGGTGAGCGGGGAGCTGTTTTTT
TRBV20-1	many	.	TRBJ1-5	CSARDRNSNQPQHF	TGCAGTGCTAGAGACAGAAATAGCAATCAGCCCCAGCATTTT
TRBV4-3	many	.	TRBJ2-4	CASSPGPSKNIQYF	TGCGCCAGCAGCCCCGGGCCGTCCAAAAACATTCAGTACTTC
TRBV4-1	many	TRBD1	TRBJ1-5	CASSQPRQGNQPQHF	TGCGCCAGCAGCCAACCCCGACAGGGTAATCAGCCCCAGCATTTT
TRBV7-3	.	.	TRBJ2-2	CASSLWTTANTGELFF	TGTGCCAGCAGCTTATGGACAACCGCGAACACCGGGGAGCTGTTTTTT
TRBV7-9	many	.	TRBJ2-2	CASRQTGPNTGELFF	TGTGCCAGCAGACAAACAGGGCCGAACACCGGGGAGCTGTTTTTT
TRBV12-3/TRBV12-4	many	.	TRBJ2-1	CASSSPRGTYNEQFF	TGTGCCAGCAGTTCGCCAAGGGGTACCTACAATGAGCAGTTCTTC
TRBV5-1	many	.	TRBJ2-7	CASSPRRSYEQYF	TGCGCCAGCAGCCCAAGACGGAGCTACGAGCAGTACTTC
TRBV6-5	.	TRBD2	TRBJ2-5	CASSYSAGGRARETQYF	TGTGCCAGCAGTTACTCAGCGGGCGGGAGGGCCCGAGAGACCCAGTACTTC
TRBV5-5	many	.	TRBJ2-7	CASSLVNGPYEQYF	TGTGCCAGCAGCTTGGTTAACGGTCCCTACGAGCAGTACTTC